The 11 T cell receptor beta chains given below trace back to one sample, sequenced in a study of cytomegalovirus exposure and HLA in healthy donors. PCR used 60 Vbeta primers and 13 Jbeta primers. Only in-frame clones appear in the TCRdb table, and some are missing; sequencing was by immunoSEQ multiplex PCR. The sample has about 190,000 clones; approximately 78% are singletons. Sequenced sample: PBMCs. The receptors originated from a woman aged 18-35 years in good health and CMV-seronegative.

This clone appeared a single time. The V and J genes are TRBV4-1 and TRBJ1-4, with unresolved D. Trimming left V 1 base short and J 6 bases short, with 12 bases between. CDR3 length: 15 residues. Germline lookup yields CDR1 MGHRA and CDR2 YSYEKL. In DNA, the CDR3 is TGCGCCAGCAGCCAAGGTCCCCTGGCATATGAAAAACTGTTTTTT. Translating it yields CASSQGPLAYEKLFF.

The rearrangement joins TRBV30 to TRBJ1-1; weak D call: TRBD1 (5 bases). Between the trimmed V and J ends, which lost 4 bases and 1 base, there was a span of 16 bases. CDR3 length: 15 amino acids. CDR1 GTSNPN and CDR2 SVGIG come from the germline V gene (reference sequence). Here the CDR3 reads CAWKGAYLGNTEAFF. CDR3 DNA sequence: TGTGCCTGGAAAGGGGCCTACCTTGGGAACACTGAAGCTTTCTTT.

Concerning this clone itself: A read error may account for a junction end that differs from germline. The J gene is TRBJ1-2, the V gene TRBV7-9; D is unresolved. The CDR3 totals 12 residues. The germline V gene encodes CDR1 SEHNR and CDR2 FQNEAQ (reference sequence). The CDR3 DNA follows: TGTTCCAGCAGCTCCCTTAACTATGGCTACACCTTC. This encodes CSSSSLNYGYTF.

V and J are TRBV18 and TRBJ1-6; D is ambiguous. CDR1 is KGHSH and CDR2 is LQKENI in the germline V gene. V was trimmed by 0 bases and J by 2 bases, leaving 14 bases between them. The CDR3 length is 18 residues. The CDR3 sequence is CASSPPRASAAYNSPLHF. CDR3 nucleotides: TGTGCCAGCTCACCACCGAGGGCCTCCGCCGCCTATAATTCACCCCTCCACTTT.

This chain connects TRBV7-9 to TRBJ1-5; 9 nucleotides line up with TRBD1. The germline V gene encodes CDR1 SEHNR and CDR2 FQNEAQ (reference sequence). The CDR3 is 16 amino acids. Unmatched junction bases numbered 4, after V lost 1 base and J lost 3 bases. CDR3 residues: CASSLGQGGPNQPQHF. As DNA, the CDR3 is TGTGCCAGCAGCTTAGGACAGGGGGGCCCCAATCAGCCCCAGCATTTT.

In regard to this clone: An end of the junction does not agree with germline; a read error may underlie this. This rearrangement joins TRBV19 to TRBJ1-1, with D possibly matching TRBD1 (6 bases). The CDR3 totals 13 residues. Germline V gene lookup returns CDR1 LNHDA and CDR2 SQIVND (reference sequence). CDR3 bases: TGTGCCACATCTACCACAGGGAACGCTGAAGCTTTCTTT. It translates to CATSTTGNAEAFF.

This clone turned up a few times. The J gene is TRBJ1-5, the V gene TRBV19; D gene uncertain. The V gene's germline CDR1 is LNHDA and CDR2 SQIVND (reference sequence). The CDR3 is made up of 14 amino acids. Deletions cut 2 bases from V and 3 bases from J, with 8 bases between. The CDR3 reads CASSIRGFNQPQHF. DNA for the CDR3: TGTGCCAGTAGTATACGAGGGTTCAATCAGCCCCAGCATTTT.

V and J are TRBV10-3 and TRBJ2-3; D not certain. Trimming cost V 0 bases and J 0 bases, with 13 bases left between them. The germline CDR1 and CDR2 sequences are ENHRY and SYGVKD. There are 17 residues in the CDR3. This chain's CDR3 is CAISESMVGRSTDTQYF. As DNA, the CDR3 is TGTGCCATCAGTGAGTCAATGGTGGGCCGCAGCACAGATACGCAGTATTTT.

The chain uses TRBV14 and TRBJ2-7; D possibly corresponds to TRBD1 (6 bases). This CDR3 has 14 residues. Trimming took off 4 bases at V and 5 bases at J, with 15 bases between the two ends. Germline V gene lookup returns CDR1 SGHDN and CDR2 FVKESK. CDR3 coding DNA: TGTGCCAGCAGCCTAACAGGGCAGAATGACGAGCAGTACTTC. This sequence encodes CASSLTGQNDEQYF.

A single count supports this clone. The chain employs TRBV6-6 and TRBJ2-7; 11 bases match TRBD1. The CDR3 length is 15 residues. V shed 4 bases and J 4 bases; nucleotides not matched to a gene: 6. Germline V gene data show CDR1 as MNHNY and CDR2 as SVGAGI (reference sequence). The CDR3 bases are TGTGCCAGCAGTTCCCTCGGACAGGGGGCTTACGAGCAGTACTTC. Amino acids: CASSSLGQGAYEQYF.

The rearrangement uses TRBV5-4 and TRBJ1-1; D unresolved. Germline CDR1 is SGHNT and CDR2 is YYREEE (reference sequence). The CDR3 loop spans 16 amino acids. Trimming pared 3 bases from V and 11 bases from J, leaving 26 bases between. In DNA form, the CDR3 reads TGTGCCAGCAGCTCCCCGCCGGGTGAGGCGGGTGGGTGGGCTTTCTTT. Translating it yields CASSSPPGEAGGWAFF.